What follows describes a single T cell receptor (beta chain). Its specific antigen is unknown. No per-base quality is available; no much larger clone lies one base away. The CDR3 measures 16 amino acids from cysteine to phenylalanine. Here the CDR3 DNA is all that survives: 48 bases in frame from base 1. The germline V gene gives CDR1 as MNHEY and CDR2 as SVGEGT. V is trimmed back by 2 bases and J by 7 bases, and the junction contains 7 bases that no gene match accounts for. These data are taken from a study of blood T cell repertoires in COVID-19 (dated by TCRdb to between 2020 and 2021). With respect to the entire study: Samples covering the acute and convalescent phases of COVID-19 were provided by collaborators in the United States, Italy and Spain. The samples were drawn from the first 160 participants of the ongoing ImmuneRACE study and from 1,254 subjects provided by 6 global collaborators. Where HLA class I and class II types were available, the types were taken from metadata supplied by the sample provider, not from assay-based typing. The material from the prospective study consisted of cDNA or gDNA derived from T cells, B-cell-depleted T cells, or PBMCs. The dataset comprised deeply sampled blood TCRbeta repertoires from subjects exposed to, actively infected with, or recovered from COVID-19. The sample metadata nearly always contained a de-identified subject ID, COVID-19 status, age in years and sex. The repertoires were released in a freely available public database meant as a resource for research on the immune response to SARS-CoV-2.

At one collaborating source in Seattle, patients were enrolled during active infection and were followed longitudinally through the course of disease. Whole blood was collected in K2EDTA tubes by collaborating institutions according to the institutions' own protocols. For TCRbeta analysis, collaborator samples were shipped as frozen whole blood, as isolated PBMCs, or as DNA extracted from either sample type. Study-wide findings and limitations: The amount of clinical and demographic metadata varied by source and participant and was provided uncurated.

The immunoSEQ Assay, a bias-controlled multiplex PCR, was used to amplify TCRbeta CDR3 regions from genomic DNA. Turning to the authors' computational methods: Within the assay, amplification of reference gene primers was used to estimate how many nucleated cells each sample contained. To quantify the absolute abundance of each unique TCRbeta CDR3 rearrangement, sequence reads were collapsed and filtered. For each sample, productive Simpson clonality was calculated as the square root of Simpson's diversity index over productive rearrangements. TCRdb stores this immuneACCESS table with in-frame sequences only. Part of the clones is absent; in the studies checked, under half of the shortfall reflects unresolved V genes, and no reason is known for the rest. V, J and clone size were drawn from that table, and D and trimming were deduced from the DNA. The sample table records a few hundred thousand clones; about 80% of these occur just once. The ten largest clonotypes hold approximately 14% of the sample.

The V and J genes are TRBV6-2 or TRBV6-3 and TRBJ2-1, and 11 junction bases match TRBD2. The sequenced sample was peripheral blood. The TCR comes from a person between 65 and 79 years old with COVID-19, enrolled during active disease. The base sequence is TGTGCCAGCAGTTACGCGGGACTAGCGGACTTGAATGAGCAGTTCTTC. Its amino acids are CASSYAGLADLNEQFF.